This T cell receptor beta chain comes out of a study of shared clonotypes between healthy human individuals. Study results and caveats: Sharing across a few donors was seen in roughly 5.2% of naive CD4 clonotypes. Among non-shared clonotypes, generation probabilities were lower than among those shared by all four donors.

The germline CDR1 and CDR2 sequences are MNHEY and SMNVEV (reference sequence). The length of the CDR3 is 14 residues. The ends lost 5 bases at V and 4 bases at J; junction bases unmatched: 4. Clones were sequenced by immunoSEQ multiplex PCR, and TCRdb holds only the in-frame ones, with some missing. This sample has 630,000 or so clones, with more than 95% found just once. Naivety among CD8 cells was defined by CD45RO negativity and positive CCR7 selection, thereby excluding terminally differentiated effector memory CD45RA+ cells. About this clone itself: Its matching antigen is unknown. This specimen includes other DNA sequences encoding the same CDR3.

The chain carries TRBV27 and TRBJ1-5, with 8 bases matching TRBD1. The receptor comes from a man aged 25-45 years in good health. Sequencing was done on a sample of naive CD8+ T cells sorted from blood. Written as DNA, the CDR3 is TGTGCCAGCAGTGACAGGGGCGGGAATCAGCCCCAGCATTTT. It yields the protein CASSDRGGNQPQHF.